This entry lists 3 T cell receptor beta chains sequenced from one sample in a study of blood T cell repertoires in COVID-19. The table came from immunoSEQ multiplex PCR; TCRdb's copy has only in-frame clones and leaves some out. Of about 120,000 clones listed, approximately 80% are singletons. Specimen: peripheral blood. These receptors were obtained from a human donor in a cohort sampled during active COVID-19.

The chain employs TRBV28 and TRBJ1-1, with D tentatively TRBD1 (5 bases). Germline CDR1 and CDR2: MDHEN and SYDVKM. Trimming stripped 6 bases from V and 5 bases from J, with 16 bases between. This CDR3 is built from 14 residues. CDR3 protein: CASSFLGATTEAFF. CDR3 in DNA: TGTGCCAGCAGCTTTTTAGGGGCAACGACTGAAGCTTTCTTT.

For the CDR3, the DNA is TGTGCCAGCTCCCCAGGCCGCCCCGAGCAGTACTTC. Its translation: CASSPGRPEQYF. The V call is TRBV18, the J call TRBJ2-7, with D unresolved. V lost 6 bases to trimming and J lost 6 bases, with 12 bases between them. CDR1 and CDR2 (germline): KGHSH, LQKENI. The CDR3 sequence is 12 residues long.

The rearrangement links TRBV11-2 to TRBJ2-3; TRBD2 aligns across 14 bases. The CDR3 totals 16 residues. V was pared by 5 bases and J by 4 bases, with 5 bases of the junction left unmatched. Germline-derived CDR1 and CDR2 are SGHAT and FQNNGV. CDR3 coding DNA: TGTGCCAGCAGCAAATGGACTAGCGGGAGGCCAGATACGCAGTATTTT. Its protein is CASSKWTSGRPDTQYF.